These 26 T cell receptor beta chains were all obtained from the same sample, sequenced in a study of OX40 agonist ivuxolimab in advanced cancers. The repertoire was sequenced with immunoSEQ multiplex PCR; TCRdb's copy has only in-frame clones and lacks some. The sample carries some 60,000 clones, under 95% recorded once. The sequencing used CD4+ or CD8+ T cells sorted from blood, collected in a trial of the OX40 agonist ivuxolimab. The receptors come from an adult with an advanced solid tumor such as melanoma, head and neck, liver or kidney cancer.

The chain combines TRBV2 with TRBJ1-5; 8 bases map to TRBD1. The CDR3 is 15 amino acids. Germline CDR1 and CDR2: SNHLY and FYNNEI. With V trimmed by 4 bases and J by 0 bases, 2 bases remained unmatched. Here the CDR3 reads CASSATGDSNQPQHF. CDR3 DNA: TGTGCCAGCAGTGCGACAGGGGATAGCAATCAGCCCCAGCATTTT.

The V gene is TRBV6-5, the J gene TRBJ1-1, with unresolved D. The V end lost 2 bases, the J end lost 6 bases, and 4 bases lay between the germline ends. The length of the CDR3 is 11 residues. The germline gives CDR1 MNHEY, CDR2 SVGAGI. Written as DNA, the CDR3 is TGTGCCAGCAGTTACGCTGCTGAAGCTTTCTTT. Amino acids: CASSYAAEAFF.

The chain combines TRBV7-9 with TRBJ2-7, with D possibly being TRBD1 (6 bases). The CDR3 loop spans 13 amino acids. V dropped 5 bases and J dropped 1 base, with 9 bases sitting between them. Germline V lookup: CDR1 SEHNR, CDR2 FQNEAQ (reference sequence). Here the CDR3 reads CASSEQGSYEQYF. The CDR3 DNA reads TGTGCCAGCAGCGAACAGGGTTCCTACGAGCAGTACTTC.

The V call is TRBV7-8, the J call TRBJ2-7; D not resolved. Germline CDR1 and CDR2: SGHVS and FQNEAQ. V lost 0 bases, J lost 4 bases, and 7 bases lay in between. The CDR3 has 13 residues. In nucleotides, the CDR3 is TGTGCCAGCAGCTTAGCGATCGGATACGAGCAGTACTTC. As protein: CASSLAIGYEQYF. Looking up the rest from reference TRBV7-8 and TRBJ2-7 gives the full variable domain: GAGVSQSPRYKVAKRGQDVALRCDPISGHVSLFWYQQALGQGPEFLTYFQNEAQLDKSGLPSDRFFAERPEGSVSTLKIQRTQQEDSAVYLCASSLAIGYEQYFGPGTRLTVT.

The CDR3 here is CASSLRYSAYNEQFF. As DNA, the CDR3 is TGTGCCAGCAGCTTACGCTATAGCGCGTACAATGAGCAGTTCTTC. This chain uses TRBV7-2 with TRBJ2-1; tentative D call: TRBD2 (5 bases). The CDR3 covers 15 residues. Trimming took off 2 bases at V and 4 bases at J, with 12 bases between the two ends. CDR1 is SGHTA and CDR2 is FQGNSA in the germline V gene.

The chain employs TRBV5-1 and TRBJ2-7; D ambiguous. The CDR3 has 16 amino acids. Trimming removed 0 bases from V and 2 bases from J, with 15 bases in between. Germline values: CDR1 SGHRS, CDR2 YFSETQ. CDR3 nucleotide sequence: TGCGCCAGCAGCTTGGGTCTAAGAGGAGAGCCCTACGAGCAGTACTTC. It codes for CASSLGLRGEPYEQYF.

The chain couples TRBV29-1 to TRBJ1-2; TRBD1 is a possible D gene (5 bases). The CDR3 sequence is 12 residues long. The germline V and J ends were trimmed by 1 base and 7 bases, with 10 bases remaining between them. Germline CDR1 reads SQVTM; CDR2 reads ANQGSEA. CDR3 protein: CSVEGPGGGYTF. The CDR3 coding sequence is TGCAGCGTTGAAGGGCCCGGGGGTGGCTACACCTTC.

The gene calls are TRBV7-9 and TRBJ2-5; TRBD1 or TRBD2 may be the D gene (6 bases each). This CDR3 has 14 amino acids. The V gene's germline CDR1 is SEHNR and CDR2 FQNEAQ (reference sequence). With 2 bases removed from V and 5 bases from J, the gap between germline ends came to 12 bases. The chain's CDR3 is CASSLRGARETQYF. The CDR3, as DNA: TGTGCCAGCAGCTTAAGGGGGGCCCGGGAGACCCAGTACTTC.

This clone has a single count. This chain connects TRBV6-6 to TRBJ2-2; no reliable D call. The CDR3 runs to 14 residues. Looked up from germline, CDR1 is MNHNY and CDR2 is SVGAGI (reference sequence). Trimming cost V 3 bases and J 1 base, with 6 bases left between them. For the CDR3, the DNA is TGTGCCAGCAGTTATGTGAGGAACACCGGGGAGCTGTTTTTT. Translated, it gives CASSYVRNTGELFF.

This chain uses TRBV28 with TRBJ2-1; D unresolved. V dropped 0 bases and J dropped 8 bases, with 8 bases sitting between them. CDR1 is MDHEN and CDR2 is SYDVKM in the germline V gene. The CDR3 length is 13 residues. In DNA form, the CDR3 reads TGTGCCAGCAGTTTATGGCGCGCCCATGAGCAGTTCTTC. This sequence encodes CASSLWRAHEQFF.

This rearrangement joins TRBV11-2 to TRBJ2-3; 11 bases agree with TRBD2. CDR3 length equals 16 residues. CDR1 and CDR2 (germline): SGHAT, FQNNGV. V shed 4 bases and J 2 bases; nucleotides not matched to a gene: 5. This chain's CDR3 is CASSSGLAGVTDTQYF. The CDR3 nucleotides read TGTGCCAGCAGCTCCGGACTAGCGGGCGTCACAGATACGCAGTATTTT. Variable domain in full (rest from reference TRBV11-2 and TRBJ2-3): EAGVAQSPRYKIIEKRQSVAFWCNPISGHATLYWYQQILGQGPKLLIQFQNNGVVDDSQLPKDRFSAERLKGVDSTLKIQPAKLEDSAVYLCASSSGLAGVTDTQYFGPGTRLTVL.

This clone came up once. The J gene is TRBJ2-1, the V gene TRBV4-3, with D possibly matching TRBD2 (5 bases). In germline, CDR1 is LGHNA, CDR2 YSLEER. The CDR3 has 15 amino acids. V dropped 0 bases and J dropped 7 bases, with 13 bases sitting between them. CDR3 loop: CASSQEGAVWNEQFF. CDR3 bases: TGCGCCAGCAGCCAAGAGGGAGCGGTCTGGAATGAGCAGTTCTTC.

The V gene is TRBV28, the J gene TRBJ2-7, with TRBD2 matching over 8 bases. Germline trimming cut 8 bases from V and 5 bases from J; bases unmatched to any gene: 14. In germline, CDR1 is MDHEN, CDR2 SYDVKM. This CDR3 has 15 amino acids. CDR3 DNA: TGTGCCAGCGGCCTAGCGGGCAATTTAGAAGACGAGCAGTACTTC. Translated, it gives CASGLAGNLEDEQYF.

The chain uses TRBV7-2 and TRBJ2-2, with TRBD1 as a possible D gene (5 bases). Germline V lookup: CDR1 SGHTA, CDR2 FQGNSA. The CDR3 sequence is 13 residues long. Between the trimmed V and J ends, which lost 3 bases and 5 bases, there was a span of 7 bases. CDR3 amino acids: CASSFQGTGELFF. CDR3 sequence (DNA): TGTGCCAGCAGCTTCCAGGGAACCGGGGAGCTGTTTTTT.

The chain is built from TRBV5-1 and TRBJ2-3; the D is unclear. From germline, CDR1 is SGHRS and CDR2 YFSETQ. The CDR3 covers 15 residues. Trimming stripped 3 bases from V and 0 bases from J, with 11 bases between. The DNA for the CDR3 is TGCGCCAGCAGCTCAAGGGTAATTAGCACAGATACGCAGTATTTT. It is translated as CASSSRVISTDTQYF.

The chain employs TRBV6-6 and TRBJ1-2; TRBD1 might be the D (6 bases). The CDR3 is made up of 13 amino acids. The germline gives CDR1 MNHNY, CDR2 SVGAGI (reference sequence). V lost 5 bases and J 2 bases, leaving 9 bases between the germline ends. The DNA of the CDR3 is TGTGCCAGCAGTCCCGGACAGAACTATGGCTACACCTTC. It translates to CASSPGQNYGYTF.

The V and J genes are TRBV10-3 and TRBJ2-5; 10 nucleotides match TRBD2. CDR1 is ENHRY, CDR2 SYGVKD, per germline. Trimming at V came to 5 bases and at J to 2 bases, leaving 5 bases not matched to a gene. The CDR3 sequence is 15 residues long. The CDR3 is CAISTRTSGQETQYF. As DNA, the CDR3 is TGTGCCATCAGTACGCGGACTAGCGGACAAGAGACCCAGTACTTC.

This clone was detected only once. The gene calls are TRBV15 and TRBJ1-1; D may be TRBD1 (6 bases). The germline V and J ends were trimmed by 1 base and 1 base, with 10 bases remaining between them. This CDR3 is built from 15 residues. The germline gives CDR1 LNHNV, CDR2 YYDKDF (reference sequence). Here the CDR3 reads CATSRAGQPNTEAFF. The CDR3 bases are TGTGCCACCAGCAGAGCAGGACAGCCGAACACTGAAGCTTTCTTT.

The rearrangement joins TRBV28 to TRBJ2-7; 11 nucleotides match TRBD2. This CDR3 is 16 amino acids long. Losses at the gene ends were 5 bases for V and 4 bases for J; bases not matched to a gene: 10. Germline values: CDR1 MDHEN, CDR2 SYDVKM. CDR3 residues: CASSAQLAGERYEQYF. CDR3 coding DNA: TGTGCCAGCAGTGCCCAACTAGCGGGAGAACGTTACGAGCAGTACTTC. The full variable domain, in which reference TRBV28 and TRBJ2-7 provide the parts outside the CDR3, is DVKVTQSSRYLVKRTGEKVFLECVQDMDHENMFWYRQDPGLGLRLIYFSYDVKMKEKGDIPEGYSVSREKKERFSLILESASTNQTSMYLCASSAQLAGERYEQYFGPGTRLTVT.

V is TRBV15 and J is TRBJ2-7; 9 bases match TRBD2. V lost 4 bases to trimming and J lost 3 bases; unmatched junction nucleotides: 4. Germline CDR1 LNHNV, CDR2 YYDKDF (reference sequence). The CDR3 covers 14 residues. For the CDR3, the DNA is TGTGCCACCAGCATCCGAGCGGGAGGCTACGAGCAGTACTTC. This sequence encodes CATSIRAGGYEQYF. Looking up the rest from reference TRBV15 and TRBJ2-7 gives the full variable domain: DAMVIQNPRYQVTQFGKPVTLSCSQTLNHNVMYWYQQKSSQAPKLLFHYYDKDFNNEADTPDNFQSRRPNTSFCFLDIRSPGLGDTAMYLCATSIRAGGYEQYFGPGTRLTVT.

The gene calls are TRBV6-5 and TRBJ1-1, with unresolved D. The CDR3 has 14 amino acids. Germline CDR1 reads MNHEY; CDR2 reads SVGAGI. The germline V and J ends were trimmed by 6 bases and 8 bases, with 19 bases remaining between them. The CDR3 protein is CASSTRTAPPEAFF. The CDR3 nucleotides are TGTGCCAGCAGCACCAGGACTGCCCCGCCCGAAGCTTTCTTT.

In this sample, this clone turned up once. The rearrangement links TRBV28 to TRBJ1-3; D unresolved. The CDR3 sequence is 16 residues long. Germline V lookup: CDR1 MDHEN, CDR2 SYDVKM. V was cut by 2 bases and J by 0 bases, with 11 bases left in between. CDR3 DNA sequence: TGTGCCAGCAGTTTAGCTCCGCAGTCCTCTGGAAACACCATATATTTT. Translation: CASSLAPQSSGNTIYF.

This chain links TRBV11-2 with TRBJ2-1, with 9 bases identical to TRBD2. With V trimmed by 7 bases and J by 5 bases, 9 bases remained unmatched. This CDR3 is 15 amino acids long. Germline V gene sequence: CDR1 SGHAT, CDR2 FQNNGV. CDR3 protein: CASTPNLAGNNEQFF. The CDR3 DNA reads as TGTGCCAGCACCCCAAACCTAGCGGGGAACAATGAGCAGTTCTTC.

V is TRBV27 and J is TRBJ1-2; D remains unclear. The CDR3 contains 15 residues. Trimming pared 2 bases from V and 2 bases from J, leaving 12 bases between. Looked up from germline, CDR1 is MNHEY and CDR2 is SMNVEV (reference sequence). In DNA, the CDR3 is TGTGCCAGCAGTTTAATGGGGTCTAAAAACTATGGCTACACCTTC. Its protein is CASSLMGSKNYGYTF.

This clone was detected only once. This chain connects TRBV19 to TRBJ1-1; TRBD1 matches at 7 bases. This CDR3 spans 13 amino acids. CDR1 LNHDA and CDR2 SQIVND come from the germline V gene (reference sequence). Trimming at V came to 2 bases and at J to 3 bases, leaving 0 bases not matched to a gene. The CDR3: CASSITGDTEAFF. CDR3 DNA sequence: TGTGCCAGTAGTATAACAGGGGACACTGAAGCTTTCTTT.

This clone was observed a single time. CDR3: CASSGDSSSYNEQFF. The CDR3 coding sequence is TGTGCCAGCAGTGGGGACTCTAGCTCCTACAATGAGCAGTTCTTC. The chain uses TRBV6-4 and TRBJ2-1, with a weak D call TRBD2 (6 bases). CDR1 is MRHNA and CDR2 is SNTAGT in the germline V gene. The V end was cut by 4 bases, the J end by 0 bases, with 10 bases between. The CDR3 is 15 residues long.